These 20 T cell receptor beta chains share one sample of origin, sequenced in a study of molecular identifiers for immune sequencing clone quantification. Each CDR3 protein is one row after TCRdb ran MiXCR on the PCR reads. The sample records about 510,000 distinct CDR3 sequences, around a fifth being singletons. The sample was naive CD8+ T cells from blood, with Jurkat cell RNA spiked in. Regarding subset: FACS-sorted CD8+CD4-CCR7+CD45RA+ naive T cells. The origin of the receptors is a human donor in good health. Some libraries in this study had Jurkat cell RNA spiked in.

This clonotype showed up many times. This rearrangement joins TRBV6-5 to TRBJ2-3, with 9 positions matching TRBD2. The CDR3 runs 16 residues. V was clipped by 5 bases and J by 2 bases; unmatched bases: 8. CDR1 is MNHEY, CDR2 SVGAGI, per germline. The CDR3 sequence: CASSDEASGITDTQYF. In DNA, the CDR3 is TGTGCCAGCAGTGACGAGGCTAGCGGGATCACAGATACGCAGTATTTT.

The table lists this clonotype with many counts. The chain is built from TRBV28 and TRBJ2-5; 10 bases are a match to TRBD1. From germline, CDR1 is MDHEN and CDR2 SYDVKM. The CDR3 has 17 amino acids. Germline trimming cut 2 bases from V and 5 bases from J; bases unmatched to any gene: 11. CDR3 region: CASSLPTRDRGHETQYF. The CDR3 DNA follows: TGTGCCAGCAGTTTACCAACGCGGGACAGGGGCCATGAGACCCAGTACTTC. Drawing the rest from reference TRBV28 and TRBJ2-5, the complete variable domain is DVKVTQSSRYLVKRTGEKVFLECVQDMDHENMFWYRQDPGLGLRLIYFSYDVKMKEKGDIPEGYSVSREKKERFSLILESASTNQTSMYLCASSLPTRDRGHETQYFGPGTRLLVL.

This clonotype was picked up a small number of times. V usage is TRBV5-1 and J usage is TRBJ2-1; weak D call: TRBD2 (5 bases). Germline assignment: CDR1 SGHRS and CDR2 YFSETQ. Trimming removed 4 bases at V and 6 bases at J, with 11 bases between. This CDR3 is built from 13 residues. This CDR3 is CASSPDYLNEQFF. Here the CDR3 DNA reads TGCGCCAGCAGCCCAGACTACCTCAATGAGCAGTTCTTC.

CDR3 residues: CSAATGNTEAFF. DNA for the CDR3: TGCAGTGCCGCGACAGGGAACACTGAAGCTTTCTTT. The chain couples TRBV20-1 to TRBJ1-1; D might be TRBD1 (6 bases). Trimming took 6 bases from V and 1 from J, leaving 9 bases between them. The CDR3 extends over 12 amino acids. Germline CDR1 reads DFQATT; CDR2 reads SNEGSKA (reference sequence).

To note about this clonotype: A much larger clone lies one base from this, so it may be a read error. The chain uses TRBV19 and TRBJ1-2; perhaps TRBD1 as D (5 bases). The CDR3 length is 13 residues. Germline V gene data show CDR1 as LNHDA and CDR2 as SQIVND (reference sequence). The CDR3 region has the DNA TGTACCAGTAGTATTGGGCAGGGCTATGGCTACACCTTC. Its protein product is CTSSIGQGYGYTF. Full variable domain (remainder filled in from reference TRBV19 and TRBJ1-2): DGGITQSPKYLFRKEGQNVTLSCEQNLNHDAMYWYRQDPGQGLRLIYYSQIVNDFQKGDIAEGYSVSREKKESFPLTVTSAQKNPTAFYLCTSSIGQGYGYTFGSGTRLTVV.

In its sample, this clonotype was seen a few times. The chain is built from TRBV7-9 and TRBJ2-5; 11 positions agree with TRBD2. The CDR3 sequence is 18 residues long. CDR1 is SEHNR and CDR2 is FQNEAQ in the germline V gene (reference sequence). Trimming took 0 bases from V and 7 from J; bases not matched to a gene: 13. The CDR3 spells CASSLARGLAVSLGTQYF. CDR3 nucleotides: TGTGCCAGCAGCTTAGCGCGGGGACTAGCGGTCTCACTGGGGACCCAGTACTTC.

This clonotype was observed a handful of times. The chain has TRBV4-3 and TRBJ2-1; 13 bases agree with TRBD2. The V and J ends lost 1 base and 8 bases, in that order; junction bases with no gene match: 5. Germline V gene sequence: CDR1 LGHNA, CDR2 YSLEER. The CDR3 totals 16 residues. The CDR3 sequence is CASSQVGLAGADEQFF. DNA of the CDR3: TGCGCCAGCAGCCAAGTAGGACTAGCGGGGGCCGATGAGCAGTTCTTC.

Many counts were recorded for this clonotype. The J gene is TRBJ2-2, the V gene TRBV29-1; 7 positions agree with TRBD2. The germline V gene encodes CDR1 SQVTM and CDR2 ANQGSEA. The CDR3 consists of 13 residues. J lost 7 bases, V lost 8 bases, and 10 bases had no gene match. In DNA form, the CDR3 reads TGCAGCACAACCGGGGGGAGAGACGGGGAGCTGTTTTTT. It specifies CSTTGGRDGELFF.

This clonotype was seen more than once but under ten times. V gene TRBV6-5 combines with J gene TRBJ2-1; 9 bases fit TRBD1. Germline V lookup: CDR1 MNHEY, CDR2 SVGAGI. The trim removed 2 bases at V and 7 bases at J, leaving 12 bases unmatched. CDR3 length: 17 residues. CDR3 nucleotides: TGTGCCAGCAGTTACGTTCGTTTGGACAGGGGCACAAATGAGCAGTTCTTC. The encoded protein is CASSYVRLDRGTNEQFF.

The rearrangement uses TRBV5-6 and TRBJ1-5; TRBD1 is a possible D gene (6 bases). The V gene's germline CDR1 is SGHDT and CDR2 YYEEEE. The CDR3 has 17 amino acids. The V end was cut by 1 base, the J end by 3 bases, with 17 bases between. The DNA for the CDR3 is TGTGCCAGCAGCTTGTTTCTCCGGGAGGGGGTCAATCAGCCCCAGCATTTT. This sequence encodes CASSLFLREGVNQPQHF.

This sequence joins TRBV29-1 and TRBJ1-2; D may be TRBD1 (5 bases). This CDR3 is built from 12 residues. The V gene lost 3 bases and the J gene lost 2 bases, with 7 bases spanning the gap. Germline-derived CDR1 and CDR2 are SQVTM and ANQGSEA. DNA of the CDR3: TGCAGCGTTGATCCAGGGAACTATGGCTACACCTTC. Encoded protein: CSVDPGNYGYTF.

The gene calls are TRBV13 and TRBJ1-1; tentative D call: TRBD1 (5 bases). The CDR3 runs 14 residues. Germline CDR1 PRHDT, CDR2 FYEKMQ (reference sequence). V was pared by 8 bases and J by 6 bases, with 19 bases between. The CDR3 reads CASGEAIGGAEAFF. CDR3 coding DNA: TGTGCCAGCGGCGAGGCCATCGGGGGAGCTGAAGCTTTCTTT.

A remark on this clonotype: Just one base apart from a much larger clone, this may be a read error. The chain has TRBV5-5 and TRBJ1-1; D remains ambiguous. The CDR3 length is 15 residues. Per germline, CDR1 SGHKS and CDR2 YYEKEE (reference sequence). CDR3 sequence (DNA): TGTGCCAGCAGCTTGAACGGGGAGGTTGGCACTGAAGTTTTCTTT. This translates into CASSLNGEVGTEVFF.

This clonotype was seen only a few times. The chain links TRBV27 to TRBJ2-7; D call uncertain. V was cut by 6 bases and J by 6 bases, with 21 bases left in between. Germline V gene data show CDR1 as MNHEY and CDR2 as SMNVEV (reference sequence). CDR3 length: 15 amino acids. CDR3 DNA: TGTGCCAGCAGCCCGACCCGACAAGGTCTGGGCGAGCAGTACTTC. Residues: CASSPTRQGLGEQYF.

Notes on this clonotype: A read error may account for a junction end that differs from germline. The chain employs TRBV27 and TRBJ2-2, with 9 bases fitting TRBD1. The CDR3 has 16 amino acids. The germline V gene encodes CDR1 MNHEY and CDR2 SMNVEV (reference sequence). CDR3 residues: CASSPTGTGSAGEPFF. The CDR3 DNA sequence: TGTGCCAGCAGTCCCACCGGGACAGGGTCGGCCGGGGAGCCGTTTTTT.

This clonotype was picked up a small number of times. This chain uses TRBV20-1 with TRBJ2-1, with D tentatively TRBD1 or TRBD2 (7 bases each). The germline gives CDR1 DFQATT, CDR2 SNEGSKA (reference sequence). Trimming cost V 0 bases and J 4 bases, with 16 bases left between them. CDR3 length: 16 residues. The CDR3: CSARDLGRGQYNEQFF. CDR3 sequence (DNA): TGCAGTGCTAGAGATTTAGGGAGGGGGCAATACAATGAGCAGTTCTTC.

In this sample, this clonotype turned up many times. The rearrangement joins TRBV7-8 to TRBJ2-1; 7 bases map to TRBD1. V gave up 5 bases and J gave up 6 bases; unmatched junction bases: 10. CDR3 size: 15 residues. CDR1 and CDR2 (germline): SGHVS, FQNEAQ. The CDR3 DNA follows: TGTGCCAGCAGCCTCGAAGGACAGGCGGGCAATGAGCAGTTCTTC. The encoded protein is CASSLEGQAGNEQFF. The whole variable domain, filled in from reference TRBV7-8 and TRBJ2-1, reads GAGVSQSPRYKVAKRGQDVALRCDPISGHVSLFWYQQALGQGPEFLTYFQNEAQLDKSGLPSDRFFAERPEGSVSTLKIQRTQQEDSAVYLCASSLEGQAGNEQFFGPGTRLTVL.

The V call is TRBV20-1, the J call TRBJ1-3, with D unresolved. V was trimmed by 6 bases and J by 0 bases, leaving 18 bases between them. Germline V gene lookup returns CDR1 DFQATT and CDR2 SNEGSKA (reference sequence). This CDR3 comprises 16 residues. CDR3 protein: CSAKLLDGSSGNTIYF. CDR3 DNA sequence: TGCAGTGCGAAACTCCTGGACGGGAGCTCTGGAAACACCATATATTTT.

This clonotype was counted ten times or more. This chain joins TRBV19 and TRBJ1-4, with a weak D call TRBD1 (6 bases). The germline V gene encodes CDR1 LNHDA and CDR2 SQIVND (reference sequence). The CDR3 runs 16 residues. V shed 5 bases and J shed 12 bases, with 25 bases lying between them. In DNA form, the CDR3 reads TGTGCCAGTAGTCTCACAGCACAGGGTTTTTCTTCGGAACTGTTTTTT. Encoded protein: CASSLTAQGFSSELFF.

The chain couples TRBV30 to TRBJ2-3; D not certain. Per the germline V gene, CDR1 is GTSNPN and CDR2 is SVGIG (reference sequence). Deletions cut 1 base from V and 2 bases from J, with 19 bases between. The CDR3 consists of 17 residues. The DNA of the CDR3 is TGTGCCTGGAGTGCCCCCGCAAGGAGCCCCCCCACAGATACGCAGTATTTT. Protein sequence: CAWSAPARSPPTDTQYF.